The next 32 T cell receptor beta chains were all read from a single sample in a study of CD8 T cells in ankylosing spondylitis. A single record per CDR3 protein comes from TCRdb applying MiXCR to the 5' RACE reads. The table records under 170,000 distinct CDR3 sequences, around 42% of them present only once. The material sequenced was synovial fluid, either unsorted or a sorted T cell fraction (not recorded which). The receptors derive from a male donor with ankylosing spondylitis.

This clonotype was seen a few times. This sequence joins TRBV7-4 and TRBJ1-2, with TRBD1 as a possible D gene (6 bases). With 4 bases removed from V and 4 bases from J, the gap between germline ends came to 7 bases. The germline V gene has CDR1 SGHVT and CDR2 SQSDAQ. The CDR3 covers 12 residues. This chain's CDR3 is CASSSDSYGYTF. In DNA, the CDR3 is TGTGCCAGCAGCTCGGACAGCTATGGCTACACCTTC.

This clonotype occurred a few times. V and J are TRBV4-1 and TRBJ1-5, with D unresolved. CDR1 and CDR2 from the germline V gene are MGHRA and YSYEKL. CDR3 length: 15 amino acids. V was clipped by 1 base and J by 0 bases, with 7 bases between them. The CDR3 spells CASSQGWSSNQPQHF. CDR3 sequence (DNA): TGCGCCAGCAGCCAAGGGTGGTCTAGCAATCAGCCCCAGCATTTT.

The chain combines TRBV20-1 with TRBJ1-6; 7 positions agree with TRBD1. This CDR3 contains 14 residues. V lost 3 bases, J lost 6 bases, and 5 bases stayed unmatched. CDR1 and CDR2 from the germline V gene are DFQATT and SNEGSKA (reference sequence). The CDR3 coding sequence is TGCAGTGCTAGGGGACAGTATACTAATTCACCCCTCCACTTT. Translated, it gives CSARGQYTNSPLHF.

The V and J genes are TRBV12-3 or TRBV12-4 and TRBJ1-5; tentative D call: TRBD1 (6 bases). The CDR3 spans 16 residues. Trimming stripped 4 bases from V and 3 bases from J, with 16 bases between. CDR3 nucleotides: TGTGCCAGCAGTTCCCGAGGGGGGTGGAACAATCAGCCCCAGCATTTT. Translation gives CASSSRGGWNNQPQHF.

The chain uses TRBV3-1 and TRBJ1-3; TRBD1 matches at 9 bases. J was trimmed by 0 bases and V by 4 bases; bases with no gene match: 1. CDR1 LGHDT and CDR2 YNNKEL come from the germline V gene (reference sequence). This CDR3 has 15 amino acids. This CDR3 is CASSRDRASGNTIYF. CDR3 coding DNA: TGTGCCAGCAGCCGGGACAGGGCCTCTGGAAACACCATATATTTT.

V usage is TRBV5-1 and J usage is TRBJ1-2, with D tentatively TRBD1 (6 bases). The germline V gene has CDR1 SGHRS and CDR2 YFSETQ. Between the trimmed V and J ends, which lost 1 base and 0 bases, there was a span of 13 bases. The CDR3 runs to 16 residues. The CDR3 protein is CASSLRSDRPNYGYTF. Here the CDR3 DNA reads TGCGCCAGCAGCTTGAGATCGGACAGACCTAACTATGGCTACACCTTC.

The chain employs TRBV20-1 and TRBJ1-1; no reliable D call. The V gene's germline CDR1 is DFQATT and CDR2 SNEGSKA (reference sequence). This CDR3 has 15 residues. Trimming removed 0 bases from V and 1 base from J, with 12 bases in between. The CDR3 is CSARDRLGENTEAFF. The CDR3 region has the DNA TGCAGTGCTAGAGATCGACTAGGTGAGAACACTGAAGCTTTCTTT.

The V call is TRBV10-1, the J call TRBJ2-7; 10 nucleotides line up with TRBD1. V was pared by 9 bases and J by 1 base, with 6 bases of the junction left unmatched. Germline V gene lookup returns CDR1 WNHNN and CDR2 SYGVQD (reference sequence). CDR3 length equals 14 residues. The CDR3 loop reads CASRDRGGSYEQYF. The CDR3 nucleotides are TGCGCCAGTCGGGACAGGGGAGGTTCCTACGAGCAGTACTTC.

The V call is TRBV28, the J call TRBJ2-7, with 7 nucleotides matching TRBD1. The CDR3 covers 13 residues. The germline V gene has CDR1 MDHEN and CDR2 SYDVKM. V trimming: 3 bases; J trimming: 6 bases; junction bases outside the gene matches: 5. CDR3 sequence reads: CASSFSTGFEQYF. CDR3 DNA: TGTGCCAGCAGTTTTTCGACAGGGTTCGAGCAGTACTTC.

The chain couples TRBV5-1 to TRBJ2-7; TRBD1 aligns across 9 bases. The ends lost 4 bases at V and 6 bases at J; junction bases unmatched: 8. The length of the CDR3 is 14 residues. The germline CDR1 and CDR2 sequences are SGHRS and YFSETQ. The DNA of the CDR3 is TGCGCCAGCAGCCCGGGACAGGGAGTTGGCGAGCAGTACTTC. As protein: CASSPGQGVGEQYF. Filled out from reference TRBV5-1 and TRBJ2-7, the complete variable domain reads KAGVTQTPRYLIKTRGQQVTLSCSPISGHRSVSWYQQTPGQGLQFLFEYFSETQRNKGNFPGRFSGRQFSNSRSEMNVSTLELGDSALYLCASSPGQGVGEQYFGPGTRLTVT.

This chain joins TRBV19 and TRBJ1-1, with D possibly matching TRBD1 (5 bases). The germline V gene encodes CDR1 LNHDA and CDR2 SQIVND (reference sequence). Trimming removed 1 base from V and 8 bases from J, with 17 bases in between. This CDR3 is 15 amino acids long. CDR3 sequence reads: CASSIAGDSKTEAFF. CDR3 sequence (DNA): TGTGCCAGTAGTATAGCGGGCGACAGCAAGACCGAAGCTTTCTTT.

V usage is TRBV19 and J usage is TRBJ1-2; D ambiguous. The CDR3 sequence is 14 residues long. Deletions cut 5 bases from V and 6 bases from J, with 16 bases between. CDR1 is LNHDA and CDR2 is SQIVND in the germline V gene (reference sequence). Written as DNA, the CDR3 is TGTGCCAGTAGTCTCCCCTTTGTTGCCGATGGCTACACCTTC. This encodes CASSLPFVADGYTF. The full variable domain, rest sourced from reference TRBV19 and TRBJ1-2, is DGGITQSPKYLFRKEGQNVTLSCEQNLNHDAMYWYRQDPGQGLRLIYYSQIVNDFQKGDIAEGYSVSREKKESFPLTVTSAQKNPTAFYLCASSLPFVADGYTFGSGTRLTVV.

A word on this clonotype: Given a much more abundant clone one base away, this may be a read error. V gene TRBV4-2 combines with J gene TRBJ2-1; 7 bases are a match to TRBD1. CDR1 is LGHNA, CDR2 YNFKEQ, per germline. The CDR3 runs to 18 residues. The CDR3 loop is CAGSQEVSGQGVRDEQFF. The CDR3 region has the DNA TGTGCCGGCAGCCAAGAGGTATCGGGTCAGGGGGTGAGGGATGAGCAGTTCTTC.

The V and J genes are TRBV11-1 and TRBJ2-6; D is possibly TRBD1 (5 bases). The germline V gene has CDR1 SGHAT and CDR2 FQDESV (reference sequence). The V gene lost 4 bases and the J gene lost 0 bases, with 16 bases spanning the gap. This CDR3 has 18 amino acids. The CDR3 DNA reads as TGTGCCAGCAGCTACGACAGCACCTCTAACTCTGGGGCCAACGTCCTGACTTTC. Translating it yields CASSYDSTSNSGANVLTF.

V and J are TRBV18 and TRBJ1-1, with D possibly TRBD1 on 5 matching bases. Trimming left V 3 bases short and J 4 bases short, with 18 bases between. This CDR3 has 16 residues. Looked up from germline, CDR1 is KGHSH and CDR2 is LQKENI. The CDR3: CASSPRLTVHGTEAFF. CDR3 DNA sequence: TGTGCCAGCTCACCCCGCCTGACAGTTCACGGCACTGAAGCTTTCTTT.

This rearrangement joins TRBV20-1 to TRBJ2-5; 7 bases align to TRBD1. The germline CDR1 and CDR2 sequences are DFQATT and SNEGSKA (reference sequence). The CDR3 is 12 amino acids. J lost 4 bases, V lost 8 bases, and 7 bases had no gene match. The CDR3 protein is CSSYRGPETQYF. CDR3 coding DNA: TGCAGTTCATACAGGGGTCCAGAGACCCAGTACTTC.

The rearrangement joins TRBV6-1 to TRBJ2-1; D could derive from TRBD1 or TRBD2 (5 bases each). The germline CDR1 and CDR2 sequences are MNHNS and SASEGT. The CDR3 covers 15 residues. Trimming stripped 4 bases from V and 5 bases from J, with 15 bases between. The CDR3 protein is CASSGRTRIDNEQFF. CDR3 in DNA: TGTGCCAGCAGTGGGAGGACAAGAATCGACAATGAGCAGTTCTTC.

This clonotype was detected only a few times. This chain joins TRBV3-1 and TRBJ1-5, with 8 positions matching TRBD1. The V and J ends lost 3 bases and 5 bases, in that order; junction bases with no gene match: 6. This CDR3 contains 15 residues. CDR1 is LGHDT and CDR2 is YNNKEL in the germline V gene (reference sequence). The CDR3: CASSQTDRAHQPQHF. CDR3 nucleotide sequence: TGTGCCAGCAGCCAGACGGACAGGGCACATCAGCCCCAGCATTTT.

The chain links TRBV12-3 or TRBV12-4 to TRBJ1-1; unclear D gene. The germline V and J ends were trimmed by 2 bases and 4 bases, with 11 bases remaining between them. CDR3 length: 14 residues. The CDR3 here is CASSLFRVRTEAFF. DNA of the CDR3: TGTGCCAGCAGTTTATTTCGGGTTCGCACTGAAGCTTTCTTT.

The V gene is TRBV6-1, the J gene TRBJ1-3, with D tentatively TRBD1 (5 bases). The V end lost 6 bases, the J end lost 0 bases, and 12 bases lay between the germline ends. CDR3 size: 15 residues. Germline V gives CDR1 MNHNS, CDR2 SASEGT. This chain's CDR3 is CASSETGASGNTIYF. In DNA form, the CDR3 reads TGTGCCAGCAGCGAAACCGGGGCCTCTGGAAACACCATATATTTT.

V usage is TRBV7-9 and J usage is TRBJ2-1; the D is unclear. This CDR3 has 14 amino acids. The V and J ends lost 3 bases and 5 bases respectively, with 11 bases between them. Germline V gives CDR1 SEHNR, CDR2 FQNEAQ (reference sequence). CDR3: CASSFPNSDNEQFF. CDR3 sequence (DNA): TGTGCCAGCAGCTTCCCGAACTCAGACAATGAGCAGTTCTTC.

In its sample, this clonotype was seen many times. The chain has TRBV4-1 and TRBJ2-1; 8 bases fit TRBD2. Looked up from germline, CDR1 is MGHRA and CDR2 is YSYEKL. Trimming cost V 0 bases and J 5 bases; bases outside gene matches: 6. The CDR3 runs to 16 residues. CDR3 region: CASSQDWGLGDNEQFF. For the CDR3, the DNA is TGCGCCAGCAGCCAAGACTGGGGACTAGGGGACAATGAGCAGTTCTTC.

This clonotype was observed a handful of times. This sequence joins TRBV12-3 or TRBV12-4 and TRBJ2-7; 7 positions agree with TRBD2. There are 20 residues in the CDR3. V trimming: 0 bases; J trimming: 0 bases; junction bases outside the gene matches: 17. CDR3 region: CASSLAAAEASGVSSYEQYF. CDR3 nucleotide sequence: TGTGCCAGCAGTTTAGCCGCAGCCGAGGCTAGCGGAGTTAGCTCCTACGAGCAGTACTTC.

The table lists this clonotype with a few counts. CDR3 residues: CASSQDGTSGSSWQYF. DNA for the CDR3: TGTGCCAGCAGCCAAGATGGGACTAGCGGGAGTTCTTGGCAGTACTTC. J is TRBJ2-7 and V is TRBV4-2; 14 positions match TRBD2. CDR1 is LGHNA and CDR2 is YNFKEQ in the germline V gene. The CDR3 is made up of 16 amino acids. V trimming: 0 bases; J trimming: 9 bases; junction bases outside the gene matches: 7.

This clonotype was recorded many times. This chain links TRBV12-3 or TRBV12-4 with TRBJ1-1; no definite D call. The CDR3 sequence is 13 residues long. The germline V and J ends were trimmed by 5 bases and 7 bases, with 14 bases remaining between them. In nucleotides, the CDR3 is TGTGCCAGCAGTCCCGGACCGGGCGGTGAAGCTTTCTTT. Translating it yields CASSPGPGGEAFF.

The chain uses TRBV28 and TRBJ2-7, with 10 positions matching TRBD2. With V trimmed by 10 bases and J by 3 bases, 3 bases remained unmatched. Germline lookup yields CDR1 MDHEN and CDR2 SYDVKM. The CDR3 is made up of 12 amino acids. CDR3 amino acids: CATRTSGYEQYF. Written as DNA, the CDR3 is TGTGCCACCCGGACTAGCGGCTACGAGCAGTACTTC.

In DNA form, the CDR3 reads TGTGCCAGCAGCTTGAGGACCCCTCCAGCTTTCTTT. Amino acids: CASSLRTPPAFF. This chain uses TRBV5-5 with TRBJ1-1; D not resolved. This CDR3 has 12 amino acids. The V gene's germline CDR1 is SGHKS and CDR2 YYEKEE (reference sequence). V lost 1 base to trimming and J lost 10 bases, with 11 bases between them. The full variable domain, in which reference TRBV5-5 and TRBJ1-1 provide the parts outside the CDR3, is DAGVTQSPTHLIKTRGQQVTLRCSPISGHKSVSWYQQVLGQGPQFIFQYYEKEERGRGNFPDRFSARQFPNYSSELNVNALLLGDSALYLCASSLRTPPAFFGQGTRLTVV.

The chain has TRBV11-2 and TRBJ2-7; 9 bases align to TRBD2. V shed 2 bases, J shed 12 bases, and the junction held 8 bases outside the gene matches. The CDR3 runs 13 residues. Germline V gene sequence: CDR1 SGHAT, CDR2 FQNNGV. The CDR3 reads CASSLTLAGERYF. DNA of the CDR3: TGTGCCAGCAGCTTAACCTTAGCGGGGGAAAGGTACTTC.

This clonotype appeared a few times. The CDR3: CASSYLAGGKNEQFF. CDR3 bases: TGTGCCAGCAGTTACTTAGCGGGAGGCAAGAATGAGCAGTTCTTC. The J gene is TRBJ2-1, the V gene TRBV2, with 10 bases fitting TRBD2. The CDR3 length is 15 residues. J lost 7 bases, V lost 5 bases, and 8 bases had no gene match. The germline V gene encodes CDR1 SNHLY and CDR2 FYNNEI.

This clonotype was counted between two and nine times. The rearrangement joins TRBV6-1 to TRBJ2-3; 12 bases match TRBD2. The germline CDR1 and CDR2 sequences are MNHNS and SASEGT. This CDR3 has 16 amino acids. J lost 2 bases, V lost 6 bases, and 6 bases had no gene match. CDR3 amino acids: CASRILAGGPTDTQYF. The DNA of the CDR3 is TGTGCCAGCAGGATACTAGCGGGGGGACCCACAGATACGCAGTATTTT.

This clonotype was seen a handful of times. The V and J genes are TRBV7-9 and TRBJ2-7; maybe TRBD1 (5 bases). V was shortened by 5 bases and J by 7 bases, with 12 bases between the two germline ends. This CDR3 contains 12 residues. Germline V gives CDR1 SEHNR, CDR2 FQNEAQ (reference sequence). The CDR3 coding sequence is TGTGCCAGCAGCCAAGGGGCTCGTGAGCAGTACTTC. This sequence encodes CASSQGAREQYF.

A word on this clonotype: One end of the junction is discordant with germline, which a read error may explain. The rearrangement joins TRBV7-2 to TRBJ2-2, with 7 nucleotides matching TRBD2. The CDR3 has 14 residues. Germline V gives CDR1 SGHTA, CDR2 FQGNSA. CDR3 nucleotide sequence: TGTGCCAGCAGCACCCCCGGGACTACCGCGGAGCTGTTTTTT. This translates into CASSTPGTTAELFF.